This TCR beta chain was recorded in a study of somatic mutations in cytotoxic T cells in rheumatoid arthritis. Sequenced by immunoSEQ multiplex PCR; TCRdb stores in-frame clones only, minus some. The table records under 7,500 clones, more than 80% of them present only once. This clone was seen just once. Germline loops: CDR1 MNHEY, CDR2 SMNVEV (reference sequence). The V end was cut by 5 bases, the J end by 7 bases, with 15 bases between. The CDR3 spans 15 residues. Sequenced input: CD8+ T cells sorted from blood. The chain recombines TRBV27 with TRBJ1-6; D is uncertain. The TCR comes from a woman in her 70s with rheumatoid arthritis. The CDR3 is CASSLGAEMNSPLHF. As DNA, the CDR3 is TGTGCCAGCAGTCTAGGAGCAGAGATGAATTCACCCCTCCACTTT.